This is a list of T cell receptor beta chains from one sample in a study of human versus mouse CDR3 diversity and MHC coevolution. TCRdb keeps only in-frame clones here, not all; method: immunoSEQ multiplex PCR. This sample yields fewer than 100,000 clones, of which 90% to 95% are seen a single time; 1.3% to 1.5% belongs to the top ten. Material for sequencing was naive CD4+ T cells from blood. These receptors originate from a person between 30 and 69 years old in good health. Both conserved end residues are part of each CDR3. Fields, in order: V gene, CDR3 length, clone size, D gene, J gene, CDR3 DNA, CDR3 protein. D genes are given only for firm matches. Size values are once, few and many counts, or a class for expanded clones, and some rows have none.

>TRBV7-7|16|NA|NA|TRBJ2-5
TGTGCTAGCAGCTTAGGAGGGACAGCCGGTGGAGAGACCCAGTACTTC
CASSLGGTAGGETQYF
>TRBV6-5|15|NA|NA|TRBJ2-1
TGTGCCAGCAGTTACTCTCCTAGCGTATCCAATGAGCAGTTCTTC
CASSYSPSVSNEQFF
>TRBV7-9|14|few|TRBD1|TRBJ1-4
TGTGCCAGCAGCCCCGGGACAGGGAGAGAAAAACTGTTTTTT
CASSPGTGREKLFF
>TRBV11-2|12|NA|NA|TRBJ2-7
TGTGCCAGCAGCTCACAGGGTTCCGAGCAGTACTTC
CASSSQGSEQYF
>TRBV5-4|13|NA|TRBD1|TRBJ2-7
TGTGCCAGCAGCGACCGGGACAGTTCTCGGCAGTACTTC
CASSDRDSSRQYF
>TRBV9|16|NA|TRBD2|TRBJ2-2
TGTGCCAGCAGCGCCCATAGGGAGGGGAACACCGGGGAGCTGTTTTTT
CASSAHREGNTGELFF
>TRBV15|14|NA|NA|TRBJ2-1
TGTGCCACCAGCACCGGGGTTAGTTACAATGAGCAGTTCTTC
CATSTGVSYNEQFF
>TRBV5-4|15|NA|TRBD1|TRBJ1-2
TGTGCCAGCAGCTTGGGACCCGCCGGGACAGGGAGCTACACCTTC
CASSLGPAGTGSYTF
>TRBV7-9|12|NA|NA|TRBJ2-7
TGTGCCAGCAGCGAAGCTGGCTACGAGCAGTACTTC
CASSEAGYEQYF
>TRBV5-1|16|NA|TRBD1|TRBJ1-1
TGCGCCAGCAGCTTGGATGGACAGGGGAAGAACACTGAAGCTTTCTTT
CASSLDGQGKNTEAFF
>TRBV10-3|15|NA|NA|TRBJ2-3
TGTGCCACGGCAGGGGGTAGCGGGATACCAGATACGCAGTATTTT
CATAGGSGIPDTQYF
>TRBV5-5|16|NA|NA|TRBJ2-7
TGTGCCAGCAGCTTGGATTGGGGCCTTCGGGTCTACGAGCAGTACTTC
CASSLDWGLRVYEQYF
>TRBV2|13|NA|NA|TRBJ1-1
TGTGCCAGCAGTCTACAGGAGAACACTGAAGCTTTCTTT
CASSLQENTEAFF
>TRBV9|15|NA|NA|TRBJ2-1
TGTGCCAGCGAGGGGGGGATGAGTACTGTAAATGAGCAGTTCTTC
CASEGGMSTVNEQFF
>TRBV5-5|15|NA|NA|TRBJ2-3
TGTGCCAGCAGCTTTGACTGGACTAGCACAGATACGCAGTATTTT
CASSFDWTSTDTQYF
>TRBV18|15|NA|NA|TRBJ1-3
TGTGCCAGCTCACCAGGGGGGACGCCTGGAAACACCATATATTTT
CASSPGGTPGNTIYF
>TRBV5-1|16|NA|NA|TRBJ1-4
TGCGCCAGCAGCTTGGCAAACCCAGCAACTAATGAAAAACTGTTTTTT
CASSLANPATNEKLFF
>TRBV5-4|15|NA|NA|TRBJ2-5
TGTGCCAGCAGCTCGTCCGGGTCCTGGGTGGATACCCAGTACTTC
CASSSSGSWVDTQYF
>TRBV10-3|15|NA|NA|TRBJ1-4
TGTGCCATCAGTGCCCAGCAGGGAACTAATGAAAAACTGTTTTTT
CAISAQQGTNEKLFF
>TRBV19|15|NA|TRBD1|TRBJ1-1
TGTGCCAGTAGTCTCTCCGGGACAGTTGTCACTGAAGCTTTCTTT
CASSLSGTVVTEAFF
>TRBV14|13|NA|NA|TRBJ1-2
TGTGCCAGCAGCCAACCCAACAGGGCTGGCTACACCTTC
CASSQPNRAGYTF
>TRBV7-8|11|NA|NA|TRBJ2-5
TGTGCCAGCAGCGGGGGGGAGACCCAGTACTTC
CASSGGETQYF
>TRBV7-2|13|NA|NA|TRBJ2-2
TGTGCCAGCAGCTTCTACGAGGACAGCCGTCGCTTTTTT
CASSFYEDSRRFF
>TRBV5-1|15|NA|NA|TRBJ2-5
TGCGCCAGCAGCGCGTGGGGGACAGCCTCGGGGGAGCAGTACTTC
CASSAWGTASGEQYF
>TRBV5-1|15|NA|NA|TRBJ1-2
TGCGCCAGCAGCGCACCCGATCCGGGGAACTATGGCTACACCTTC
CASSAPDPGNYGYTF
>TRBV5-4|16|NA|TRBD2|TRBJ2-3
TGTGCCAGCAGCTGGAAACTAGCGGGGGGACCAGATACGCAGTATTTT
CASSWKLAGGPDTQYF
>TRBV7-6|18|NA|TRBD1|TRBJ2-2
TGTGCCAGCAGCCCCGCGGCGGCGGGACAGGGAAACACCGGGGAGCTGTTTTTT
CASSPAAAGQGNTGELFF
>TRBV29-1|13|NA|NA|TRBJ1-5
TGCAGCGTCCAACGGGATAGCAATCAGCCCCAGCATTTT
CSVQRDSNQPQHF
>TRBV4-3|13|NA|NA|TRBJ1-2
TGCGCCAGCAGCCAAGATCAGTTCTATGGCTACACCTTC
CASSQDQFYGYTF
>TRBV7-9|15|NA|NA|TRBJ1-5
TGTGCCAGCAGCTTAGGAGGGATTAGCAATCAGCCCCAGCATTTT
CASSLGGISNQPQHF
>TRBV28|14|NA|NA|TRBJ2-3
TGTGCCAGCAACGGACGGCTTAAGTCGGGGGAGGAGTATTTT
CASNGRLKSGEEYF
>TRBV7-3|13|once|NA|TRBJ1-1
TGTGCCAGCTCGGCGGGTATGAACACTGAAGCTTTCTTT
CASSAGMNTEAFF